A single sample gave rise to the 6 T cell receptor beta chains below, sequenced in a study of CD8+ T cells in alopecia areata. Treatment here: oral pan-JAK inhibitor, 5-10 mg twice daily. cDNA serving as the sequencing template came from extracted, reverse transcribed RNA. TCRdb's table, derived via immunoSEQ multiplex PCR, lists solely in-frame clones and lacks some. The sample gives approximately 300,000 clones, 58% of which show up once; more than 1.5% is in the top ten. The sample in question was CD4+ T cells sorted from blood, obtained at week 24, from a patient treated with tofacitinib. The receptors shown here come from a human donor with alopecia areata.

In DNA form, the CDR3 reads TGTGCCAGCAATGTTCCCGGGGAGCGTTCCTACGAGCAGTACTTC. As protein: CASNVPGERSYEQYF. The chain uses TRBV28 and TRBJ2-7; perhaps TRBD2 as D (5 bases). V shed 7 bases and J shed 1 base, with 17 bases lying between them. CDR1 MDHEN and CDR2 SYDVKM come from the germline V gene. This CDR3 is 15 amino acids long.

This chain joins TRBV27 and TRBJ1-4, with TRBD1 identical over 7 bases. This CDR3 has 17 amino acids. CDR1 is MNHEY, CDR2 SMNVEV, per germline (reference sequence). Germline trimming cut 8 bases from V and 5 bases from J; bases unmatched to any gene: 17. The CDR3 DNA follows: TGTGCCAGCCGGCCTCGACAGGGCCCTCCAGGGAATGAAAAACTGTTTTTT. Translating it yields CASRPRQGPPGNEKLFF.

This chain connects TRBV7-9 to TRBJ2-3, with unresolved D. CDR3 length: 12 amino acids. The V gene's germline CDR1 is SEHNR and CDR2 FQNEAQ (reference sequence). V was pared by 2 bases and J by 2 bases, with 2 bases between. Here the CDR3 DNA reads TGTGCCAGCAGCTTATACACAGATACGCAGTATTTT. The encoded protein is CASSLYTDTQYF. Drawing the rest from reference TRBV7-9 and TRBJ2-3, the complete variable domain is DTGVSQNPRHKITKRGQNVTFRCDPISEHNRLYWYRQTLGQGPEFLTYFQNEAQLEKSRLLSDRFSAERPKGSFSTLEIQRTEQGDSAMYLCASSLYTDTQYFGPGTRLTVL.

The V gene is TRBV7-2, the J gene TRBJ2-7, with TRBD2 matching over 9 bases. V shed 1 base, J shed 4 bases, and the junction held 2 bases outside the gene matches. CDR3 length equals 14 residues. Germline assignment: CDR1 SGHTA and CDR2 FQGNSA. CDR3 nucleotide sequence: TGTGCCAGCAGCTTAGGAGGACTAGCGTACGAGCAGTACTTC. Translated, it gives CASSLGGLAYEQYF.

This chain joins TRBV15 and TRBJ1-2, with a tentative D call TRBD1 (5 bases). CDR3 length: 13 amino acids. Germline CDR1 reads LNHNV; CDR2 reads YYDKDF (reference sequence). Trimming pared 1 base from V and 7 bases from J, leaving 10 bases between. CDR3 loop: CATSRARAGGYTF. The DNA of the CDR3 is TGTGCCACCAGCAGAGCCAGGGCGGGTGGCTACACCTTC.

This rearrangement joins TRBV6-6 to TRBJ2-5; maybe TRBD1 (6 bases). Between the trimmed V and J ends, which lost 7 bases and 5 bases, there was a span of 11 bases. Per the germline V gene, CDR1 is MNHNY and CDR2 is SVGAGI (reference sequence). This CDR3 has 12 amino acids. The CDR3 nucleotides are TGTGCCAGCACCCACCAGGGGGAGACCCAGTACTTC. This sequence encodes CASTHQGETQYF.